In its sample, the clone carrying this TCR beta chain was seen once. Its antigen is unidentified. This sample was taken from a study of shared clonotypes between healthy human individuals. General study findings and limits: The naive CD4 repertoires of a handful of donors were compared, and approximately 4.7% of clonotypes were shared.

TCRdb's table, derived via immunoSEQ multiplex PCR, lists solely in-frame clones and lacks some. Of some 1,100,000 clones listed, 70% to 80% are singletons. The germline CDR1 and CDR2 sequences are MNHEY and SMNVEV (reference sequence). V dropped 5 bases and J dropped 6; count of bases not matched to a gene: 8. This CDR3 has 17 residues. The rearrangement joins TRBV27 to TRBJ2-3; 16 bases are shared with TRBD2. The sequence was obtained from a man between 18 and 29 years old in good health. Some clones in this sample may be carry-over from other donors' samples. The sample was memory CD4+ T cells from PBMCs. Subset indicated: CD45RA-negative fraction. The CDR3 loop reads CASSPGTSGRVRDTQYF. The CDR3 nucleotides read TGTGCCAGCAGTCCAGGGACTAGCGGGAGGGTCCGGGATACGCAGTATTTT.